The 32 T cell receptor beta chains below were found in one sample sequenced in a study of human T cells and chemical hapten exposure. MiXCR was run by TCRdb on the RACE reads, yielding one entry per CDR3 protein. The table includes 60,000 to 90,000 distinct CDR3 sequences, approximately 8.1% detected once. Indicated time point: healthy volunteer bleed at 6 weeks. Unfractionated whole blood was the source from which total RNA was extracted. Sequencing was carried out using whole blood. All receptors come from a female donor in good health. Some clones in this sample may be carry-over from other donors' samples.

This clonotype was seen a few times. V and J are TRBV4-2 and TRBJ2-3, with 7 bases aligning to TRBD2. Germline CDR1 LGHNA, CDR2 YNFKEQ. Trimming took 0 bases from V and 1 from J; bases not matched to a gene: 4. The CDR3 has 16 residues. CDR3 DNA sequence: TGTGCCAGCAGCCAAGAAGGTAGCGGGCGCACAGATACGCAGTATTTT. Residues: CASSQEGSGRTDTQYF.

This clonotype was detected many times. The chain combines TRBV3-1 with TRBJ2-3; D is possibly TRBD2 (5 bases). Germline V gene sequence: CDR1 LGHDT, CDR2 YNNKEL (reference sequence). The length of the CDR3 is 14 residues. Between the trimmed V and J ends, which lost 0 bases and 8 bases, there was a span of 12 bases. The CDR3 here is CASSQDLGATTQYF. The CDR3 DNA follows: TGTGCCAGCAGCCAAGATCTGGGAGCGACTACGCAGTATTTT.

This clonotype showed up many times. CDR3 DNA: TGTGCCAGCCAGACTAGCGGGGGGTACAATGAGCAGTTCTTC. This gives the protein CASQTSGGYNEQFF. This chain uses TRBV6-1 with TRBJ2-1, with 13 nucleotides matching TRBD2. Germline CDR1 reads MNHNS; CDR2 reads SASEGT. V lost 8 bases, J lost 4 bases, and 2 bases stayed unmatched. The CDR3 covers 14 residues.

The table lists this clonotype with many counts. The chain uses TRBV28 and TRBJ1-5; D is ambiguous. The V end lost 7 bases, the J end lost 2 bases, and 9 bases lay between the germline ends. The CDR3 loop spans 13 amino acids. The V gene's germline CDR1 is MDHEN and CDR2 SYDVKM. As DNA, the CDR3 is TGTGCCAGCACCCCCACAGGCAATCAGCCCCAGCATTTT. This sequence encodes CASTPTGNQPQHF.

There are many counts of this clonotype. J is TRBJ2-3 and V is TRBV5-1; 10 bases fit TRBD2. J was trimmed by 1 base and V by 0 bases; bases with no gene match: 5. The V gene's germline CDR1 is SGHRS and CDR2 YFSETQ. The CDR3 has 17 residues. The CDR3 reads CASSLGTGTSGTDTQYF. The CDR3 DNA reads as TGCGCCAGCAGCTTGGGCACCGGGACTAGCGGCACAGATACGCAGTATTTT.

Within the sample, this clonotype is medium-sized (0.01 to 0.1%). The V gene is TRBV20-1, the J gene TRBJ1-6; 7 bases agree with TRBD1. V was pared by 6 bases and J by 7 bases, with 6 bases of the junction left unmatched. The germline V gene has CDR1 DFQATT and CDR2 SNEGSKA (reference sequence). CDR3 size: 13 residues. The CDR3, as DNA: TGCAGTGCCACCGGGACAGCCAATTCACCCCTCCACTTT. As protein: CSATGTANSPLHF.

The sample holds many counts of this clonotype. The chain is built from TRBV20-1 and TRBJ2-7; 7 bases are a match to TRBD2. This CDR3 is built from 13 residues. V lost 1 base and J lost 5; bases outside the gene matches: 5. CDR1 and CDR2 (germline): DFQATT, SNEGSKA (reference sequence). The CDR3 reads CSARGGGSDEQYF. DNA for the CDR3: TGCAGTGCTAGAGGGGGGGGGTCAGACGAGCAGTACTTC.

This clonotype was picked up a small number of times. V gene TRBV9 combines with J gene TRBJ2-7, with D perhaps matching TRBD1 (6 bases). V was pared by 4 bases and J by 1 base, with 18 bases between. In germline, CDR1 is SGDLS, CDR2 YYNGEE. The CDR3 totals 16 residues. CDR3: CASSLARDTPSYEQYF. The CDR3 DNA follows: TGTGCCAGCAGCCTTGCCCGGGACACCCCTTCCTACGAGCAGTACTTC.

In its sample, this clonotype was seen many times. The rearrangement joins TRBV13 to TRBJ1-2; 7 bases match TRBD1. J lost 0 bases, V lost 4 bases, and 5 bases had no gene match. The CDR3 has 15 residues. Germline V gene sequence: CDR1 PRHDT, CDR2 FYEKMQ (reference sequence). CDR3 coding DNA: TGTGCCAGCAGCTCCTGGGGGACAGCTAACTATGGCTACACCTTC. Amino acid sequence: CASSSWGTANYGYTF.

This clonotype was counted between two and nine times. This chain connects TRBV7-2 to TRBJ2-1; no reliable D call. The V end was cut by 5 bases, the J end by 7 bases, with 18 bases between. The CDR3 consists of 15 residues. From germline, CDR1 is SGHTA and CDR2 FQGNSA. DNA of the CDR3: TGTGCCAGCAGCCCCCCAACCCCCGGAGCAAATGAGCAGTTCTTC. It encodes CASSPPTPGANEQFF.

This clonotype showed up just a few times. The chain employs TRBV24-1 and TRBJ2-1; the D is unclear. Germline assignment: CDR1 KGHDR and CDR2 SFDVKD. The V end lost 1 base, the J end lost 8 bases, and 8 bases lay between the germline ends. The CDR3 is made up of 13 amino acids. The CDR3 sequence is CATSDFARDEQFF. CDR3 in DNA: TGTGCCACCAGTGATTTCGCCCGGGATGAGCAGTTCTTC.

This clonotype was observed many times. The V call is TRBV14, the J call TRBJ2-7, with 8 bases that match TRBD2. V gave up 4 bases and J gave up 6 bases; unmatched junction bases: 8. Germline CDR1 reads SGHDN; CDR2 reads FVKESK. There are 14 residues in the CDR3. Here the CDR3 DNA reads TGTGCCAGCAGCCTAACTGGCGGGGGGAGCGAGCAGTACTTC. This translates into CASSLTGGGSEQYF.

This clonotype was recorded many times. The chain carries TRBV28 and TRBJ1-5; D ambiguous. CDR1 and CDR2 from the germline V gene are MDHEN and SYDVKM. V was clipped by 2 bases and J by 6 bases, with 5 bases between them. The CDR3 is 12 residues long. As DNA, the CDR3 is TGTGCCAGCAGTTTACGGATTCAGCCCCAGCATTTT. Its protein is CASSLRIQPQHF. Using reference TRBV28 and TRBJ1-5 for the parts outside the CDR3, the full variable domain is DVKVTQSSRYLVKRTGEKVFLECVQDMDHENMFWYRQDPGLGLRLIYFSYDVKMKEKGDIPEGYSVSREKKERFSLILESASTNQTSMYLCASSLRIQPQHFGDGTRLSIL.

Ten or more counts support this clonotype. J is TRBJ1-4 and V is TRBV20-1; weak D call: TRBD1 (5 bases). V was shortened by 0 bases and J by 3 bases, with 14 bases between the two germline ends. CDR3 length: 16 amino acids. CDR1 and CDR2 (germline): DFQATT, SNEGSKA (reference sequence). The CDR3 DNA reads TGCAGTGCTAGAGATCGTAGGGGTGGGTCTAATGAAAAACTGTTTTTT. Encoded protein: CSARDRRGGSNEKLFF.

This clonotype turned up a few times. The chain joins TRBV2 to TRBJ2-1; no clear D gene. Trimming stripped 3 bases from V and 6 bases from J, with 9 bases between. Germline values: CDR1 SNHLY, CDR2 FYNNEI. CDR3 size: 13 residues. DNA for the CDR3: TGTGCCAGCAGTGAGGGCAGCCTCAATGAGCAGTTCTTC. It translates to CASSEGSLNEQFF. Variable domain in full (rest from reference TRBV2 and TRBJ2-1): EPEVTQTPSHQVTQMGQEVILRCVPISNHLYFYWYRQILGQKVEFLVSFYNNEISEKSEIFDDQFSVERPDGSNFTLKIRSTKLEDSAMYFCASSEGSLNEQFFGPGTRLTVL.

The chain couples TRBV7-6 to TRBJ2-7; the D is unclear. From germline, CDR1 is SGHVS and CDR2 FNYEAQ. CDR3 size: 17 residues. The V and J ends lost 2 bases and 3 bases respectively, with 20 bases between them. CDR3 coding DNA: TGTGCCAGCAGCTTATTTAGTCGGAGCAGAGGAAACTACGAGCAGTACTTC. This codes for CASSLFSRSRGNYEQYF.

This clonotype was found many times. This chain links TRBV7-9 with TRBJ2-7; 12 bases fit TRBD2. The CDR3 spans 18 residues. Germline values: CDR1 SEHNR, CDR2 FQNEAQ (reference sequence). J was trimmed by 3 bases and V by 5 bases; bases with no gene match: 14. The CDR3 protein is CASSPKGLAGSKVYEQYF. For the CDR3, the DNA is TGTGCCAGCAGCCCTAAAGGACTAGCGGGGAGTAAAGTCTACGAGCAGTACTTC.

This clonotype has a handful of counts. This chain uses TRBV4-2 with TRBJ1-6, with D perhaps TRBD1 (5 bases). The CDR3 contains 15 residues. The V end lost 0 bases, the J end lost 7 bases, and 10 bases lay between the germline ends. CDR1 and CDR2 from the germline V gene are LGHNA and YNFKEQ. This chain's CDR3 is CASSQDSGGNSPLHF. CDR3 sequence (DNA): TGTGCCAGCAGCCAAGATTCCGGGGGAAATTCACCCCTCCACTTT.

This clonotype has at least ten counts. This chain joins TRBV4-3 and TRBJ2-6, with a possible D match to TRBD2 (5 bases). This CDR3 has 16 amino acids. CDR1 and CDR2 (germline): LGHNA, YSLEER. The V end lost 4 bases, the J end lost 9 bases, and 19 bases lay between the germline ends. The chain's CDR3 is CASSRRALSRLNVLTF. CDR3 sequence (DNA): TGCGCCAGCAGCCGGCGGGCTCTCAGCCGACTCAACGTCCTGACTTTC.

This clonotype was found many times. The J gene is TRBJ2-6, the V gene TRBV12-2; TRBD1, as called in the table, went unchecked against the DNA. TRBV12-2 is deemed a pseudogene. The CDR3 is 22 amino acids. CDR3 nucleotides: TGTGCAAGTCGCTTGGAGTGGAAGCCAAGAACAGGGCGGTTCTCTGGGGCCAACGTCCTGACTTTC. The encoded protein is CASRLEWKPRTGRFSGANVLTF.

This clonotype has just a few counts. The chain has TRBV6-5 and TRBJ2-1, with 8 bases fitting TRBD2. Germline-derived CDR1 and CDR2 are MNHEY and SVGAGI. This CDR3 spans 15 amino acids. V gave up 6 bases and J gave up 4 bases; unmatched junction bases: 8. As DNA, the CDR3 is TGTGCCAGCAGACGCGGACTAGCAGGGTACAATGAGCAGTTCTTC. This translates into CASRRGLAGYNEQFF.

The chain uses TRBV7-2 and TRBJ2-5; possible D gene TRBD1, 5 bases. Germline CDR1 reads SGHTA; CDR2 reads FQGNSA. There are 14 residues in the CDR3. V dropped 4 bases and J dropped 4 bases, with 13 bases sitting between them. CDR3 coding DNA: TGTGCCAGCAGCTCCCTAGGGGTCCGAGAGACCCAGTACTTC. Its translation is CASSSLGVRETQYF.

The chain links TRBV27 to TRBJ2-7; D is possibly TRBD1 or TRBD2 (5 bases each). From germline, CDR1 is MNHEY and CDR2 SMNVEV (reference sequence). The CDR3 contains 15 residues. V lost 2 bases and J lost 3, with 14 bases in between. In DNA, the CDR3 is TGTGCCAGCAGTTTAATCGGGGCCCGGGACTACGAGCAGTACTTC. Translation gives CASSLIGARDYEQYF.

This clonotype was counted many times. V is TRBV7-8 and J is TRBJ1-6; 7 nucleotides agree with TRBD1. The CDR3 is 14 residues long. The germline CDR1 and CDR2 sequences are SGHVS and FQNEAQ. V gave up 5 bases and J gave up 9 bases; unmatched junction bases: 7. The CDR3 protein is CASSRTNRGSPLHF. The CDR3, as DNA: TGTGCCAGCAGCCGTACTAACAGGGGTTCACCCCTCCACTTT.

About this clonotype itself: A read error is possible here, since a much larger clone lies one base away. This chain uses TRBV5-5 with TRBJ1-1; 8 positions match TRBD1. CDR1 SGHKS and CDR2 YYEKEE come from the germline V gene (reference sequence). This CDR3 contains 16 residues. The CDR3 loop reads CASSLFWTGMKTEAFF. DNA for the CDR3: TGTGCCAGCAGCTTGTTCTGGACAGGGATGAAAACTGAAGCTTTCTTT.

This clonotype appeared a few times. The chain uses TRBV2 and TRBJ1-6; D perhaps matches TRBD1 (5 bases). This CDR3 is 15 amino acids long. The germline gives CDR1 SNHLY, CDR2 FYNNEI. V lost 6 bases, J lost 10 bases, and 19 bases lay in between. Here the CDR3 DNA reads TGTGCCAGCAGCGTAAGCCAGGGCAGTGACTCACCCCTCCACTTT. Amino acids: CASSVSQGSDSPLHF.

This clonotype was found once. A much larger clone lies one base from this, so it may be a read error. This rearrangement joins TRBV20-1 to TRBJ2-1; the D is unclear. CDR3 length equals 15 residues. V lost 0 bases, J lost 5 bases, and 14 bases lay in between. CDR1 and CDR2 (germline): DFQATT, SNEGSKA (reference sequence). CDR3 coding DNA: TGCAGTGCTAGAGATGTTAGGACCTGCAACAATGAGCAGTTCTTC. Amino acid sequence: CSARDVRTCNNEQFF.

The V call is TRBV2, the J call TRBJ2-3; D gene uncertain. CDR1 is SNHLY, CDR2 FYNNEI, per germline. The CDR3 is made up of 18 amino acids. V gave up 2 bases and J gave up 2 bases, with 20 bases separating them. Written as DNA, the CDR3 is TGTGCCAGCAGTGAACCTGGACCAACCTATCAAAACACAGATACGCAGTATTTT. Amino acid sequence: CASSEPGPTYQNTDTQYF.

This clonotype turned up a few times. The J gene is TRBJ1-1, the V gene TRBV4-3, with a possible D match to TRBD1 (6 bases). CDR1 LGHNA and CDR2 YSLEER come from the germline V gene. This CDR3 region has 15 residues. The V and J ends lost 1 base and 7 bases respectively, with 16 bases between them. CDR3 region: CASSQVRGGGHEAFF. The CDR3, as DNA: TGCGCCAGCAGCCAAGTACGTGGAGGGGGACATGAAGCTTTCTTT.

In its sample, this clonotype was seen many times. This chain joins TRBV12-3 or TRBV12-4 and TRBJ1-1, with D possibly being TRBD1 (6 bases). CDR3 size: 15 residues. Trimming cost V 4 bases and J 5 bases, with 17 bases left between them. The CDR3 DNA sequence: TGTGCCAGCAGTTCATCGGGCAGGGGACGTACTGAAGCTTTCTTT. Amino acids: CASSSSGRGRTEAFF.

This sequence joins TRBV20-1 and TRBJ2-3; a possible D gene is TRBD2 (5 bases). The germline gives CDR1 DFQATT, CDR2 SNEGSKA (reference sequence). The CDR3 sequence is 13 residues long. V dropped 4 bases and J dropped 5 bases, with 13 bases sitting between them. The CDR3 bases are TGCAGTGCTAAAGCTCAAGGAGGAGATACGCAGTATTTT. Protein product: CSAKAQGGDTQYF.

This clonotype was observed a handful of times. The chain employs TRBV15 and TRBJ1-3, with TRBD1 identical over 8 bases. Looked up from germline, CDR1 is LNHNV and CDR2 is YYDKDF (reference sequence). CDR3 length: 14 amino acids. With 5 bases clipped from V and 6 bases from J, the junction kept 6 bases outside the gene matches. This CDR3 is CATSFQTGENTIYF. The CDR3 DNA is TGTGCCACCAGCTTCCAGACAGGGGAAAACACCATATATTTT.